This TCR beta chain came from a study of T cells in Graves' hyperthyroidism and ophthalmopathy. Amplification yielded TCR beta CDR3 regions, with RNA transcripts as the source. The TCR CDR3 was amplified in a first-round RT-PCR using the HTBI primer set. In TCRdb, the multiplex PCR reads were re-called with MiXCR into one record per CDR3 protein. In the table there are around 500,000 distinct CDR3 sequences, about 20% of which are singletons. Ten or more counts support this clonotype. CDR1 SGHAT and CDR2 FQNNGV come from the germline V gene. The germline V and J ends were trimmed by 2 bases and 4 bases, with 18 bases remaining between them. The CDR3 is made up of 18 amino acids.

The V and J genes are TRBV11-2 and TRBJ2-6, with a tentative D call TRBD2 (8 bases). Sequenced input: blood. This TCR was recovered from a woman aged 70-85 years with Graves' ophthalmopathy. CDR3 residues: CASSLRLATGTGANVLTF. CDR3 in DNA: TGTGCCAGCAGCTTAAGACTAGCGACAGGGACCGGGGCCAACGTCCTGACTTTC. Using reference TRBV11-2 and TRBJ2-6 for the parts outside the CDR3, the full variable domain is EAGVAQSPRYKIIEKRQSVAFWCNPISGHATLYWYQQILGQGPKLLIQFQNNGVVDDSQLPKDRFSAERLKGVDSTLKIQPAKLEDSAVYLCASSLRLATGTGANVLTFGAGSRLTVL.